This is a list of T cell receptor beta chains from one sample in a study of T cell responses to AZD1222 COVID-19 vaccine. Sequenced by immunoSEQ multiplex PCR; TCRdb stores in-frame clones only, minus some. Of roughly 92,000 clones detected, around 90% appear once; the ten largest clones hold more than 7.5%. The material sequenced was peripheral blood, taken on day 0 of AZD1222 vaccination. The receptors were sampled from an adult in good health. CDR3s include the opening cysteine and the closing phenylalanine or tryptophan. Fields, in order: D gene, V gene, J gene, clone size, CDR3 DNA, CDR3 protein. The D gene is left open where the match is weak. Clone size is given for some rows only: seen once, a few or many times, or a class if the clone is expanded.

d_gene: .; v_gene: TRBV30; j_gene: TRBJ1-1; abundance: .; CDR3nt: TGTGCCTGGACCAGCGGGTTGAGTGAAGCTTTCTTT; CDR3aa: CAWTSGLSEAFF
d_gene: TRBD2; v_gene: TRBV9; j_gene: TRBJ2-1; abundance: .; CDR3nt: TGTGCCAGCAGCGTAGTAGGCGGGGGAAACAATGAGCAGTTCTTC; CDR3aa: CASSVVGGGNNEQFF
d_gene: .; v_gene: TRBV9; j_gene: TRBJ2-1; abundance: .; CDR3nt: TGTGCCAGCAGCGCGGGGACTCACAATGAGCAGTTCTTC; CDR3aa: CASSAGTHNEQFF
d_gene: .; v_gene: TRBV27; j_gene: TRBJ1-1; abundance: few; CDR3nt: TGTGCCAGCAGCACAGCCGTCATCTGGCCGAACACTGAAGCTTTCTTT; CDR3aa: CASSTAVIWPNTEAFF
d_gene: TRBD2; v_gene: TRBV6-2/TRBV6-3; j_gene: TRBJ2-3; abundance: .; CDR3nt: TGTGCCAGCAGTCAAGGGGTTGCGGGGGGGACGCAGTATTTT; CDR3aa: CASSQGVAGGTQYF
d_gene: TRBD1; v_gene: TRBV9; j_gene: TRBJ2-5; abundance: .; CDR3nt: TGTGCCAGCAGCCAAGATGGGACAGGACAAGAGACCCAGTACTTC; CDR3aa: CASSQDGTGQETQYF
d_gene: .; v_gene: TRBV6-5; j_gene: TRBJ1-2; abundance: .; CDR3nt: TGTGCCAGCAGTTTCACAGGGTCGGGGGGCTACACCTTC; CDR3aa: CASSFTGSGGYTF
d_gene: .; v_gene: TRBV5-1; j_gene: TRBJ2-5; abundance: .; CDR3nt: TGCGCCAGCAGCACTAGGGGGGAAGTTGAGACCCAGTACTTC; CDR3aa: CASSTRGEVETQYF
d_gene: .; v_gene: TRBV4-1; j_gene: TRBJ1-4; abundance: .; CDR3nt: TGCGCCAGCAGCCAAGTGACAGTTAATGAAAAACTGTTTTTT; CDR3aa: CASSQVTVNEKLFF
d_gene: TRBD1; v_gene: TRBV6-6; j_gene: TRBJ1-4; abundance: .; CDR3nt: TGTGCCAGCGTAGCCGGGACAGTTAATGAAAAACTGTTTTTT; CDR3aa: CASVAGTVNEKLFF
d_gene: .; v_gene: TRBV28; j_gene: TRBJ1-3; abundance: .; CDR3nt: TGTGCCAGCAGCCTCCCCTCTGGAAACACCATATATTTT; CDR3aa: CASSLPSGNTIYF
d_gene: TRBD1; v_gene: TRBV3-1/TRBV3-2; j_gene: TRBJ2-5; abundance: .; CDR3nt: TGTGCCAGCAGTTTACAGGGGGCTCAAGAGACCCAGTACTTC; CDR3aa: CASSLQGAQETQYF
d_gene: .; v_gene: TRBV6-5; j_gene: TRBJ1-6; abundance: .; CDR3nt: TGTGCCAGCAGTTACTCGCCAGTAGCCTATAATTCACCCCTCCACTTT; CDR3aa: CASSYSPVAYNSPLHF
d_gene: .; v_gene: TRBV6-2/TRBV6-3; j_gene: TRBJ2-7; abundance: .; CDR3nt: TGTGCCAGCAGTTCCCCGGGACGGCCCTACGAGCAGTACTTC; CDR3aa: CASSSPGRPYEQYF
d_gene: .; v_gene: TRBV5-6; j_gene: TRBJ2-7; abundance: .; CDR3nt: TGTGCCAGCAGCCTGGGGGCCTACGAGCAGTACTTC; CDR3aa: CASSLGAYEQYF
d_gene: .; v_gene: TRBV19; j_gene: TRBJ2-7; abundance: .; CDR3nt: TGTGCCAGTAGTATACAGCGAGGAAGCTCCTACGAGCAGTACTTC; CDR3aa: CASSIQRGSSYEQYF
d_gene: .; v_gene: TRBV2; j_gene: TRBJ2-3; abundance: .; CDR3nt: TGTGCCAGCACCACATCGGCCTTCACAGATACGCAGTATTTT; CDR3aa: CASTTSAFTDTQYF
d_gene: .; v_gene: TRBV9; j_gene: TRBJ1-5; abundance: .; CDR3nt: TGTGCCAGCAGCGTGAGCCAGGGCCCGGGGCCCCAGCATTTT; CDR3aa: CASSVSQGPGPQHF
d_gene: TRBD2; v_gene: TRBV3-1/TRBV3-2; j_gene: TRBJ2-1; abundance: .; CDR3nt: TGTGCCAGCAGCCAAGAATCCCGACTAGCGGAAGTGATCTTC; CDR3aa: CASSQESRLAEVIF
d_gene: TRBD2; v_gene: TRBV7-9; j_gene: TRBJ2-5; abundance: .; CDR3nt: TGTGCCAGCAGAACTAGCGGGGGGAAGAAAGAGACCCAGTACTTC; CDR3aa: CASRTSGGKKETQYF
d_gene: TRBD1; v_gene: TRBV5-4; j_gene: TRBJ1-2; abundance: .; CDR3nt: TGTGCCAGCAGCTTCCGGGACAGACAGAACTATGGCTACACCTTC; CDR3aa: CASSFRDRQNYGYTF
d_gene: .; v_gene: TRBV9; j_gene: TRBJ1-1; abundance: .; CDR3nt: TGTGCCAGCAGCGTTTGGAACACTGAAGCTTTCTTT; CDR3aa: CASSVWNTEAFF
d_gene: .; v_gene: TRBV6-5; j_gene: TRBJ1-2; abundance: .; CDR3nt: TGTGCCAGCAGTCCTACATACGGGAATGGCTACACCTTC; CDR3aa: CASSPTYGNGYTF
d_gene: TRBD1; v_gene: TRBV7-8; j_gene: TRBJ2-1; abundance: .; CDR3nt: TGTGCCAGCAGCTTACGGGCAGGGGGTAACAATGAGCAGTTCTTC; CDR3aa: CASSLRAGGNNEQFF
d_gene: .; v_gene: TRBV6-5; j_gene: TRBJ1-1; abundance: .; CDR3nt: TGTGCCAGCAGTTACATGCACAACACTGAAGCTTTCTTT; CDR3aa: CASSYMHNTEAFF
d_gene: .; v_gene: TRBV27; j_gene: TRBJ2-2; abundance: .; CDR3nt: TGTGCCAGCAGTGTTCTCAGGGCTTCGGGAACCGGGGAGCTGTTTTTT; CDR3aa: CASSVLRASGTGELFF
d_gene: .; v_gene: TRBV2; j_gene: TRBJ2-4; abundance: .; CDR3nt: TGTGCCAGCGTTGGGGATTGGGGAAGCGGCATTCAGTACTTC; CDR3aa: CASVGDWGSGIQYF
d_gene: TRBD2; v_gene: TRBV18; j_gene: TRBJ2-7; abundance: .; CDR3nt: TGTGCCAGCTCAGGGGGGGACTTCTTGCCGAGCGAGCAGTACTTC; CDR3aa: CASSGGDFLPSEQYF
d_gene: .; v_gene: TRBV4-3; j_gene: TRBJ1-2; abundance: .; CDR3nt: TGCGCCAGCAGCCAAGATCTTGGCTTAGACAGGAACGACTATGGCTACACCTTC; CDR3aa: CASSQDLGLDRNDYGYTF
d_gene: TRBD2; v_gene: TRBV10-3; j_gene: TRBJ2-7; abundance: .; CDR3nt: TGTGCCATCAGTGAAGGACTAGCGGGGGGCGGCTACGAGCAGTACTTC; CDR3aa: CAISEGLAGGGYEQYF
d_gene: .; v_gene: TRBV5-1; j_gene: TRBJ2-1; abundance: .; CDR3nt: TGCGCCAGCAGCCCTTCGGGGGGCTACTACAATGAGCAGTTCTTC; CDR3aa: CASSPSGGYYNEQFF
d_gene: .; v_gene: TRBV14; j_gene: TRBJ1-1; abundance: .; CDR3nt: TGTGCCAGCAGCCGACTGGGGATGGGGAACACTGAAGCTTTCTTT; CDR3aa: CASSRLGMGNTEAFF
d_gene: .; v_gene: TRBV2; j_gene: TRBJ1-1; abundance: .; CDR3nt: TGTGCCAGCAGTGAAGCCGGGGATAGGAGCACTGAAGCTTTCTTT; CDR3aa: CASSEAGDRSTEAFF
d_gene: .; v_gene: TRBV4-3; j_gene: TRBJ1-3; abundance: .; CDR3nt: TGCGCCAGCAGCCAAGTCCCCGACCTCTCTGGAAACACCATATATTTT; CDR3aa: CASSQVPDLSGNTIYF
d_gene: .; v_gene: TRBV5-6; j_gene: TRBJ1-1; abundance: .; CDR3nt: TGTGCCAGCAGCGTATTCCCGAGGAACACTGAAGCTTTCTTT; CDR3aa: CASSVFPRNTEAFF
d_gene: .; v_gene: TRBV6-9; j_gene: TRBJ1-1; abundance: .; CDR3nt: TGTGCCAGCAGTGGGAATGTCCCGAGGAACACTGAAGCTTTCTTT; CDR3aa: CASSGNVPRNTEAFF
d_gene: TRBD2; v_gene: TRBV5-1; j_gene: TRBJ2-5; abundance: .; CDR3nt: TGCGCCAGCAGCTTCGTCACTAGCGAACAAGAGACCCAGTACTTC; CDR3aa: CASSFVTSEQETQYF
d_gene: .; v_gene: TRBV7-9; j_gene: TRBJ1-5; abundance: .; CDR3nt: TGTGCCAGCAGCTTAGGGCGTGCAGGGCCTAATCAGCCCCAGCATTTT; CDR3aa: CASSLGRAGPNQPQHF
d_gene: .; v_gene: TRBV11-1; j_gene: TRBJ2-6; abundance: .; CDR3nt: TGTGCCAGCAGCGCCCCAGCTGGGGCCAACGTCCTGACTTTC; CDR3aa: CASSAPAGANVLTF
d_gene: .; v_gene: TRBV11-2; j_gene: TRBJ2-1; abundance: .; CDR3nt: TGTGCCAGCAGCTTACAGGGATTAGGGGCCTACAATGAGCAGTTCTTC; CDR3aa: CASSLQGLGAYNEQFF
d_gene: TRBD2; v_gene: TRBV7-2; j_gene: TRBJ2-1; abundance: .; CDR3nt: TGTGCCAGCAGCTTAGCAGGAGCGGGGGCTCACAATGAGCAGTTCTTC; CDR3aa: CASSLAGAGAHNEQFF
d_gene: .; v_gene: TRBV7-6; j_gene: TRBJ1-6; abundance: .; CDR3nt: TGTGCCAGCAGCACTGAGCCGAACTCACCCCTCCACTTT; CDR3aa: CASSTEPNSPLHF
d_gene: TRBD1; v_gene: TRBV14; j_gene: TRBJ2-5; abundance: .; CDR3nt: TGTGCCAGCAGCACTATGACAGGGAGACAAGAGACCCAGTACTTC; CDR3aa: CASSTMTGRQETQYF
d_gene: TRBD1; v_gene: TRBV6-5; j_gene: TRBJ2-7; abundance: .; CDR3nt: TGTGCCACCCGCACAGGGGGCGGGGGAGGGGAGCAGTACTTC; CDR3aa: CATRTGGGGGEQYF
d_gene: TRBD1; v_gene: TRBV11-2; j_gene: TRBJ2-5; abundance: .; CDR3nt: TGTGCCAGCACGGGCCTGGGACAGGGGGCCCAAGAGACCCAGTACTTC; CDR3aa: CASTGLGQGAQETQYF
d_gene: TRBD1; v_gene: TRBV3-1/TRBV3-2; j_gene: TRBJ2-7; abundance: .; CDR3nt: TGTGCCAGCAGCCCGGACAGGTTTCCCTACGAGCAGTACTTC; CDR3aa: CASSPDRFPYEQYF
d_gene: TRBD1; v_gene: TRBV7-6; j_gene: TRBJ1-5; abundance: once; CDR3nt: TGTGCCAGCAGCCTACAGGGGCCGGGCAATCAGCCCCAGCATTTT; CDR3aa: CASSLQGPGNQPQHF
d_gene: TRBD2; v_gene: TRBV4-2; j_gene: TRBJ2-1; abundance: .; CDR3nt: TGTGCCAGCAGCCAAGATCAATCGGGGGGGACCTACAATGAGCAGTTCTTC; CDR3aa: CASSQDQSGGTYNEQFF
d_gene: .; v_gene: TRBV7-2; j_gene: TRBJ1-2; abundance: .; CDR3nt: TGTGCCCCTAAAAACCTCAGGGTCTATGGCTACACCTTC; CDR3aa: CAPKNLRVYGYTF
d_gene: TRBD1; v_gene: TRBV6-1; j_gene: TRBJ1-4; abundance: .; CDR3nt: TGTGCCAGCAGTGAAGACAGGGGGCGCAGGAAACTGTTTTTT; CDR3aa: CASSEDRGRRKLFF
d_gene: .; v_gene: TRBV4-1; j_gene: TRBJ2-5; abundance: .; CDR3nt: TGCGCCAGCAGCCAAGGGGAAGGGACCCAGTACTTC; CDR3aa: CASSQGEGTQYF
d_gene: TRBD1; v_gene: TRBV10-3; j_gene: TRBJ1-5; abundance: .; CDR3nt: TGTGCCATCAGTGAGGACAGGGTAGAACAGCCCCAGCATTTT; CDR3aa: CAISEDRVEQPQHF
d_gene: TRBD2; v_gene: TRBV5-4; j_gene: TRBJ2-3; abundance: .; CDR3nt: TGTGCCAGCACCGATGGGAGGGACTATAAAACAGATACGCAGTATTTT; CDR3aa: CASTDGRDYKTDTQYF
d_gene: TRBD2; v_gene: TRBV9; j_gene: TRBJ2-1; abundance: .; CDR3nt: TGTGCCAGCAGCGTACTAGCGGGGGGCAATGAGCAGTTCTTC; CDR3aa: CASSVLAGGNEQFF